A single sample is the source of the 5 T cell receptor beta chains below, sequenced in a study of cytomegalovirus exposure and HLA in healthy donors. The PCR had 60 Vbeta and 13 Jbeta primers. Repertoires were generated with immunoSEQ multiplex PCR, while TCRdb's copy carries only in-frame clones and drops some. Among under 200,000 clones listed, 9.5% to 15% were seen once. Source material: PBMCs. Receptors were obtained from a man aged 50-60 years in good health and CMV-seropositive.

This sequence joins TRBV7-2 and TRBJ1-2, with D perhaps TRBD1 (6 bases). This CDR3 region has 14 residues. V lost 5 bases, J lost 2 bases, and 12 bases lay in between. Germline assignment: CDR1 SGHTA and CDR2 FQGNSA. The CDR3 reads CASSGQTGNYGYTF. For the CDR3, the DNA is TGTGCCAGCAGCGGACAGACAGGAAACTATGGCTACACCTTC.

This chain joins TRBV9 and TRBJ2-7, with 7 bases that match TRBD1. The V gene end was trimmed by 0 bases and the J gene end by 3 bases; junction bases not matched to a gene: 6. The V gene's germline CDR1 is SGDLS and CDR2 YYNGEE. This CDR3 spans 15 amino acids. The CDR3, as DNA: TGTGCCAGCAGCGTAGAGGCGACAGGGATCTACGAGCAGTACTTC. Encoded protein: CASSVEATGIYEQYF.

The gene calls are TRBV4-1 and TRBJ2-5; a weak D match, TRBD1 (6 bases). CDR1 is MGHRA, CDR2 YSYEKL, per germline. CDR3 length: 15 residues. The V and J ends lost 2 bases and 0 bases respectively, with 10 bases between them. Written as DNA, the CDR3 is TGCGCCAGCAGCCAATTTGCAGGGGACCAAGAGACCCAGTACTTC. Its translation: CASSQFAGDQETQYF.

There are a few counts of this clone. V gene TRBV18 combines with J gene TRBJ1-1; 7 nucleotides line up with TRBD1. The J segment lost 0 bases and the V segment lost 3 bases, leaving 1 base of the junction unmatched. The CDR3 covers 14 residues. From germline, CDR1 is KGHSH and CDR2 LQKENI. The CDR3 loop is CASSPGQLNTEAFF. The CDR3 bases are TGTGCCAGCTCACCGGGACAGCTGAACACTGAAGCTTTCTTT.

The chain is built from TRBV5-1 and TRBJ1-4, with 7 bases identical to TRBD1. The CDR3 contains 16 residues. Trimming removed 4 bases from V and 5 bases from J; junction bases left unmatched: 11. Germline V lookup: CDR1 SGHRS, CDR2 YFSETQ. The CDR3 DNA sequence: TGCGCCAGCAGCCCGGGCGGGGACAGCAAAAATGAAAAACTGTTTTTT. Amino acids: CASSPGGDSKNEKLFF.